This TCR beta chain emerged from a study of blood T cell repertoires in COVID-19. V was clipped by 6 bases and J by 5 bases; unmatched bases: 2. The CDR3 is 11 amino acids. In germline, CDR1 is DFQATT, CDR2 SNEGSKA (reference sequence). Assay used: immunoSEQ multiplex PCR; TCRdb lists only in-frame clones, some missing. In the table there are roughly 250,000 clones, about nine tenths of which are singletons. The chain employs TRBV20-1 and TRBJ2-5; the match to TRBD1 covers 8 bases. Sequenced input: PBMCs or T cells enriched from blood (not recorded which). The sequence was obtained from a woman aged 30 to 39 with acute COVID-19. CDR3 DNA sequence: TGCAGTGCACGGGACAGGGAGACCCAGTACTTC. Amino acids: CSARDRETQYF.